The rows below give T cell receptor beta chains drawn from one sample of a study of identical twins. TCRdb reanalysed the 5' RACE reads using MiXCR and keeps one entry per CDR3 protein. The profile shows a few hundred thousand distinct CDR3 sequences, approximately 10% of them singletons. Sequencing was carried out using naive T cells sorted from blood. The receptor set was obtained from a woman aged 45 to 65 in good health. The CDR3 runs from the conserved cysteine through the conserved F or W. Fields, in order: V gene, J gene, CDR3 protein.

TRBV15	TRBJ1-1	CATSTTLFLLTEAFF
TRBV9	TRBJ2-1	CASSVSSGRAFEQFF
TRBV10-3	TRBJ2-3	CAIWSGRRGTDTQYF
TRBV7-8	TRBJ2-2	CASSPWVGGPSTGELFF
TRBV5-1	TRBJ1-1	CASSWGPTGANTEAFF
TRBV6-1	TRBJ2-3	CAAQQGLVDTQYF
TRBV28	TRBJ1-5	CASRGGSNQPQHF
TRBV9	TRBJ2-2	CASSDTSGLTGELFF
TRBV5-1	TRBJ1-1	CASSLEVSSPEAFF
TRBV12-3/TRBV12-4	TRBJ2-3	CASSLASLGARVDTQYF
TRBV7-3	TRBJ2-5	CASSHGAQETQYF
TRBV7-8	TRBJ2-7	CASSLLFRTSGRGDEQYF
TRBV4-1	TRBJ2-2	CASSPEGANTGELFF
TRBV27	TRBJ2-7	CASSLRAQGYEQYF
TRBV6-6	TRBJ2-3	CASSYQLMVAGTSGREADTQYF
TRBV7-9	TRBJ2-2	CASSRAGVDVGELFF
TRBV5-1	TRBJ1-3	CASSLDRRVSGNTIYF
TRBV12-3/TRBV12-4	TRBJ1-2	CASNSYTF
TRBV20-1	TRBJ2-5	CSARDVRGQETQYF
TRBV7-9	TRBJ2-1	CASSFTSNPYNEQFF
TRBV7-2	TRBJ2-2	CASSAARVGELFF
TRBV6-6	TRBJ2-3	CASSHDLDTQYF
TRBV7-9	TRBJ2-1	CASSLSGFASYNEQFF
TRBV19	TRBJ1-1	CASSIETVMNTEAFF
TRBV5-1	TRBJ2-1	CASSPTPGLANNEQFF
TRBV7-9	TRBJ2-1	CASSFGLGDEQFF
TRBV6-5	TRBJ2-3	CASSYSRAGGPITDTQYF
TRBV5-1	TRBJ2-2	CASSSGDWTGELFF
TRBV30	TRBJ2-5	CAWRPKGEKRGTQYF
TRBV15	TRBJ2-5	CATSREGTSGSSLGETQYF
TRBV20-1	TRBJ2-7	CSARRTNSYEQYF
TRBV20-1	TRBJ2-1	CSAVVVAGANEQFF
TRBV20-1	TRBJ2-1	CSARDPATSPFF
TRBV12-3/TRBV12-4	TRBJ2-1	CASRHGASSGDNEQFF
TRBV11-2	TRBJ2-1	CASSGTSLYNEQFF
TRBV14	TRBJ2-3	CASSQVRADTQYF
TRBV5-1	TRBJ1-4	CASSPEASREKLFF
TRBV5-6	TRBJ2-1	CASSSLSVNEQFF
TRBV27	TRBJ1-1	CASSFSLNRGSTEAFF
TRBV29-1	TRBJ2-1	CSAVGSSGRNEQFF
TRBV20-1	TRBJ2-7	CSARFGVGYEQYF
TRBV20-1	TRBJ2-5	CSASPVQSRTSGIEAETQYF
TRBV7-2	TRBJ1-4	CASSLMATVTNEKLFF
TRBV4-1	TRBJ2-1	CASSQDRASGRLYEQFF
TRBV12-3/TRBV12-4	TRBJ2-5	CASSFGRGETQYF
TRBV20-1	TRBJ2-7	CSASTGTGSSYEQYF
TRBV7-3	TRBJ2-3	CASSSTGLDTQYF
TRBV5-1	TRBJ2-1	CASSLGAVTYNEQFF
TRBV24-1	TRBJ2-1	CATSEPWTSLHEQFF
TRBV4-1	TRBJ2-1	CASSQAFGASGMYEQFF
TRBV27	TRBJ1-2	CASSFSVGVYGYTF
TRBV20-1	TRBJ2-7	CSARDSNTGLGAYF
TRBV5-1	TRBJ2-7	CASSYGQIVGNEQYF
TRBV6-5	TRBJ2-4	CASSYSKTGQAKNIQYF